The entry below describes one TCR beta chain. Its antigen is undetermined. The data derive from a study of T cells after yellow fever vaccination. Trimming removed 6 bases from V and 0 bases from J, with 9 bases in between. The CDR3 loop spans 13 amino acids. Germline CDR1 and CDR2: MDHEN and SYDVKM. Overall study findings and caveats: Although most clonotypes did not, a small share appeared in both CD4 and CD8 compartments. Post-booster reappearance was seen for most primary-vaccination clones (around 96% CD4, roughly 88% CD8). Peaking faster, on day 5 versus 15, the secondary response was nonetheless weaker. Contamination by abundant bulk-population clonotypes could be present in FACS-sorted repertoires.

TCRdb re-analysed the 5' RACE reads in MiXCR, keeping a single row per CDR3 protein. Among 400,000 to 650,000 distinct CDR3 sequences listed, less than 25% were seen once. The V call is TRBV28, the J call TRBJ2-7; TRBD2 might be the D (6 bases). The sequenced sample was PBMCs, obtained about 20 days after the first yellow fever vaccination. The TCR sequence derives from a man younger than 35 who received the YFV17D yellow fever vaccine. Written as DNA, the CDR3 is TGTGCCAGCAGCCCGGGGGTCTCCTACGAGCAGTACGTC. This gives the protein CASSPGVSYEQYV.